This T cell receptor (beta chain) is drawn from a study of cytomegalovirus exposure and HLA in healthy donors (dated by TCRdb to about 2017). About the investigation overall: According to a later analysis, the approximately 120 validation repertoires were produced on the same platform as the 700 or so repertoires of the first cohort. The study aimed to test whether signatures of past pathogen exposure could be identified by cataloging public T cell receptors. A separate validation cohort of 100 to 150 different subjects was used in addition to the roughly 640-subject first cohort. To predict cytomegalovirus infection status, the study combined high-throughput TCR immunosequencing, statistical association of individual TCRs with disease status, and machine learning. Overall results and qualifications from the work: Cytomegalovirus status was reported to be diagnosed by the classifier with high specificity and sensitivity in both the original and validation cohorts. While some public TCRs were present in many individuals, most TCR sequences turned up only very rarely across donors. A later analysis lacked HLA typing for the validation cohort, so it scored co-occurrence in that cohort across all 120 or so repertoires. A few of the identified cytomegalovirus-associated TCR beta chains were confirmed in vitro to be specific for cytomegalovirus antigens. A total of 150 to 200 TCR beta chains were listed by the study as associated with cytomegalovirus. The authors suggested that the approach could potentially be extended to other disease states and immunological phenotypes. A later analysis found that TCRs clustered in the first cohort also tended to co-occur in the 100 to 150 validation repertoires, with 90% to 95% of cluster scores above 0.

A remark on this clone: Its antigen remains undetermined. No base quality information exists; no much larger clone differs at one position.

Separate from the roughly 650-subject first cohort, the validation cohort of roughly 110 subjects was the group to which the donors belonged. Preparation of the library involved the immunoSEQ multiplex PCR assay. The original methods were these. A statistical classification framework was built for diagnosing cytomegalovirus status from the catalog of TCR beta chain sequences. TCRdb holds this immuneACCESS table with in-frame rearrangements only. Some clones are missing; in checked studies, unresolved V genes explain under half, and the rest has no known cause. V and J calls plus clone size are reproduced from that table; the DNA served to infer D and trimming. A total of 150,000 to 200,000 clones appear in this sample, roughly 95% of them only once. The ten largest clones add up to around 0.9% of the sample. Here V drops 7 bases and J drops 4 bases, and the junction holds 4 bases not matched to any gene. Inclusive of the bounding cysteine and phenylalanine, the CDR3 is 14 residues long. The read is trimmed to its CDR3 DNA, 42 bases read in frame from base 1. The CDR1 and CDR2 encoded by the germline V gene (reference sequence) are LNHDA and SQIVND.

Sequencing was carried out using PBMCs. Here the chain combines TRBV19 and TRBJ1-5, and 10 junction bases match TRBD1. The clonotype was recovered from a woman younger than 35 in good health and CMV-seronegative. DNA sequence: TGTGCCAGTACATTGGGACAGGGGAATCAGCCCCAGCATTTT. Translation gives CASTLGQGNQPQHF. Beyond the CDR3, the reference TRBV19 and TRBJ1-5 genes provide the residues; the full variable domain reads: DGGITQSPKYLFRKEGQNVTLSCEQNLNHDAMYWYRQDPGQGLRLIYYSQIVNDFQKGDIAEGYSVSREKKESFPLTVTSAQKNPTAFYLCASTLGQGNQPQHFGDGTRLSIL.